This T cell receptor beta chain was sequenced in a study of T cells after yellow fever vaccination. Study-wide points: Among primary-vaccination clones, most reappeared after the booster, at almost 98% for CD4 and around 91% for CD8.

This clonotype was picked up many times. Antigen specificity is unknown. TCRdb processed the 5' RACE reads anew with MiXCR; each CDR3 protein has one entry. This repertoire shows under 300,000 distinct CDR3 sequences, 6.5% to 7.5% found once; its top ten account for about 0.95%. The CDR3 runs to 13 residues. V shed 3 bases and J shed 6 bases, with 8 bases lying between them. This clonotype was sampled from a man in his thirties or forties who received the YFV17D yellow fever vaccine. The sequencing here drew on CD4+ T cells sorted from PBMCs, taken on the day of the yellow fever booster vaccination. V and J are TRBV12-3 or TRBV12-4 and TRBJ1-4, with a tentative D call TRBD1 (5 bases). The CDR3 DNA sequence: TGTGCCAGCAGTTTTAAAGGGGATGAAAAACTGTTTTTT. Protein: CASSFKGDEKLFF.